This paragraph reports one T cell receptor beta chain. The data derive from a study of T cells in tumors after PD-1 blockade. Overall study context: Patients received pembrolizumab 200 mg every 3 weeks or cemiplimab 350 mg every 2 weeks.

Tumor or blood genomic DNA was sequenced, with inputs of about 616 ng to 6,004 ng. Germline assignment: CDR1 MNHEY and CDR2 SVGEGT. The CDR3 loop spans 14 amino acids. Deletions cut 2 bases from V and 7 bases from J, with 12 bases between. TCRdb's copy holds only in-frame clones and misses some; the assay was immunoSEQ multiplex PCR. This sample yields some 66,000 clones, of which around 72% are seen a single time; approximately 4.5% belongs to the top ten. This receptor was obtained from a human donor with basal cell carcinoma. Material: PBMCs, obtained after anti-PD-1 treatment. The V and J genes are TRBV6-2 or TRBV6-3 and TRBJ2-1, with a tentative D call TRBD2 (5 bases). The CDR3 sequence is CASSYGLPGNEQFF. The CDR3 coding sequence is TGTGCCAGCAGTTACGGACTCCCGGGGAATGAGCAGTTCTTC.